The subject of this entry is one TCR beta chain. CDR1 and CDR2 from the germline V gene are MNHEY and SVGAGI. Trimming took 6 bases from V and 3 from J; bases not matched to a gene: 8. This CDR3 has 14 amino acids. 60 Vbeta and 13 Jbeta primers were used in PCR. Sequenced by immunoSEQ multiplex PCR; TCRdb stores in-frame clones only, minus some. The repertoire holds around 58,000 clones, approximately 71% seen once, with under 45% in the top ten. This sample is part of a study of cytomegalovirus exposure and HLA in healthy donors. The sample consisted of PBMCs. This chain uses TRBV6-5 with TRBJ2-7, with 7 bases fitting TRBD1. The TCR was taken from a man aged 40-49 years in good health and CMV-seropositive. The CDR3 nucleotides are TGTGCCAGCAGAACGGGACAGAGCTACTACGAGCAGTACTTC. It codes for CASRTGQSYYEQYF.